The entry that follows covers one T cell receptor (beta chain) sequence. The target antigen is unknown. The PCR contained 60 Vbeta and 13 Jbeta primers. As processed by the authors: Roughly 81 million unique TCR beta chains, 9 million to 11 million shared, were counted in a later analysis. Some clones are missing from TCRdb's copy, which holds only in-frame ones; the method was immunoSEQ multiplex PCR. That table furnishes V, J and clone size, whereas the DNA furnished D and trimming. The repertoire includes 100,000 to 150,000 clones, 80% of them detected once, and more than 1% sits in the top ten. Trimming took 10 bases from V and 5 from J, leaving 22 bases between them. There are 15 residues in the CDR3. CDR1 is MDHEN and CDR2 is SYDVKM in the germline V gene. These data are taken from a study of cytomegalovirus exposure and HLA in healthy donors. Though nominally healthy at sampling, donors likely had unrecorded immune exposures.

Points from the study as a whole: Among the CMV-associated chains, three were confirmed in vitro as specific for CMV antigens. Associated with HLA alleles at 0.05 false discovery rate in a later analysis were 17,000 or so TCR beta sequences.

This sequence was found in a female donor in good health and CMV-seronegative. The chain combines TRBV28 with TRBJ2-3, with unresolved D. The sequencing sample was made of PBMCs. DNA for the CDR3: TGTGCCACCAGAATGAGGCTAGGTTCCTTAGATACGCAGTATTTT. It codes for CATRMRLGSLDTQYF.